The rows below give T cell receptor beta chains drawn from one sample of a study of Ad26.COV2.S vaccination and SARS-CoV-2 variants. Sequenced by immunoSEQ multiplex PCR; TCRdb stores in-frame clones only, minus some. The profile shows about 400,000 clones, more than 85% of them singletons. This specimen was peripheral blood, taken in a trial of Ad26.COV2.S vaccine versus placebo. The source of these receptors is a person between 18 and 59 years old who received the Ad26.COV2.S COVID-19 vaccine or a placebo. Both conserved end residues are part of each CDR3. D genes are given only for firm matches. Clone size is stated in some rows and not others, as once, few, many or a class when expanded.

>TRBJ1-1|few|TRBV5-1|NA
CASSLQGNTEAFF
TGCGCCAGCAGCTTACAGGGGAACACTGAAGCTTTCTTT
>TRBJ2-7|NA|TRBV6-5|NA
CASSYSSIGEQYF
TGTGCCAGCAGTTACTCTTCCATCGGCGAGCAGTACTTC
>TRBJ1-6|few|TRBV15|TRBD1
CATSIGDRGLENSPLHF
TGTGCCACCAGCATAGGGGACAGGGGGCTCGAAAATTCACCCCTCCACTTT
>TRBJ2-3|NA|TRBV5-1|TRBD1
CASSGGQGHNTDTQYF
TGCGCCAGCAGCGGAGGACAGGGGCACAACACAGATACGCAGTATTTT
>TRBJ1-6|NA|TRBV12-3/TRBV12-4|NA
CASTTSYNSPLHF
TGTGCCAGCACCACCTCCTATAATTCACCCCTCCACTTT
>TRBJ1-1|few|TRBV20-1|NA
CSATPSVEAFF
TGCAGTGCTACACCTTCCGTAGAAGCTTTCTTT
>TRBJ1-1|once|TRBV5-4|TRBD1
CASSLPQGATEAFF
TGTGCCAGCAGCTTACCACAGGGGGCAACTGAAGCTTTCTTT
>TRBJ1-1|NA|TRBV2|NA
CASSEGGLGAFF
TGTGCCAGCAGTGAAGGAGGGTTGGGAGCTTTCTTT
>TRBJ2-3|NA|TRBV6-5|NA
CASRGGGGTQYF
TGTGCCAGCAGGGGCGGGGGCGGTACGCAGTATTTT
>TRBJ1-1|NA|TRBV19|NA
CASSGPGRAGTEAFF
TGTGCCAGTAGTGGCCCAGGGCGGGCGGGCACTGAAGCTTTCTTT
>TRBJ2-2|NA|TRBV4-3|NA
CASSPSIERGELFF
TGCGCCAGCAGCCCGTCGATCGAAAGGGGAGAGCTGTTTTTT
>TRBJ2-7|NA|TRBV5-6|TRBD1
CASSPGTGTFEQYF
TGTGCCAGCAGCCCCGGGACAGGGACATTCGAGCAGTACTTC
>TRBJ1-1|NA|TRBV18|NA
CASSPLEAGGTEAFF
TGTGCCAGCTCACCACTAGAGGCGGGGGGCACTGAAGCTTTCTTT
>TRBJ2-3|many|TRBV5-4|TRBD2
CASSPSGGAADTQYF
TGTGCCAGCAGCCCTAGCGGGGGGGCCGCAGATACGCAGTATTTT
>TRBJ1-2|NA|TRBV5-1|TRBD1
CASSLREGARGYTF
TGCGCCAGCAGCTTGCGGGAGGGGGCGCGGGGCTACACCTTC
>TRBJ2-3|NA|TRBV7-9|TRBD2
CASSLAWVRAGAPEDTQYF
TGTGCCAGCAGCTTAGCGTGGGTGAGAGCGGGGGCACCTGAGGATACGCAGTATTTT
>TRBJ2-7|NA|TRBV3-1/TRBV3-2|NA
CASSLNTVSYEQYF
TGTGCCAGCAGCCTCAACACTGTCAGCTACGAGCAGTACTTC
>TRBJ1-2|NA|TRBV14|NA
CASSQESGYDSPFYGYTF
TGTGCCAGCAGCCAAGAATCAGGATACGATTCCCCCTTCTATGGCTACACCTTC
>TRBJ2-7|NA|TRBV29-1|NA
CSVRSGGSEQYF
TGCAGCGTTAGGTCAGGGGGGAGCGAGCAGTACTTC
>TRBJ2-7|NA|TRBV9|NA
CASSPPSSYEQYF
TGTGCCAGCAGCCCCCCGAGCTCCTACGAGCAGTACTTC
>TRBJ2-4|NA|TRBV5-6|NA
CASILTRGAKNIQYF
TGTGCCAGCATCCTTACGAGGGGGGCCAAAAACATTCAGTACTTC
>TRBJ2-1|NA|TRBV9|NA
CASSPKNDNEQFF
TGTGCCAGCAGCCCAAAAAACGACAATGAGCAGTTCTTC
>TRBJ2-5|NA|TRBV6-2/TRBV6-3|NA
CASSYGGVAETQYF
TGTGCCAGCAGTTACGGAGGGGTTGCGGAGACCCAGTACTTC
>TRBJ2-1|NA|TRBV12-3/TRBV12-4|NA
CASSLIRGLEQFF
TGTGCCAGCAGTTTGATCCGTGGCCTTGAGCAGTTCTTC
>TRBJ1-2|NA|TRBV6-5|NA
CASSYRPLNGYTF
TGTGCCAGCAGTTACCGGCCCTTGAATGGCTACACCTTC
>TRBJ1-4|NA|TRBV5-6|NA
CASSLPGAWEKLFF
TGTGCCAGCAGCCTTCCGGGGGCTTGGGAAAAACTGTTTTTT
>TRBJ1-1|once|TRBV7-9|NA
CASSQTTGYTEAFF
TGTGCCAGCAGCCAAACCACAGGTTACACTGAAGCTTTCTTT
>TRBJ1-4|NA|TRBV7-9|NA
CASSRLADGTNEKLFF
TGTGCCAGCAGCCGACTGGCGGACGGAACTAATGAAAAACTGTTTTTT
>TRBJ2-7|NA|TRBV4-1|NA
CASKFDGGPESSYEQYF
TGCGCCAGCAAATTTGACGGGGGCCCCGAGAGCTCCTACGAGCAGTACTTC
>TRBJ1-1|NA|TRBV19|NA
CASSIVWRTEAFF
TGTGCCAGTAGTATAGTCTGGAGGACTGAAGCTTTCTTT
>TRBJ2-1|NA|TRBV7-6|NA
CASSSTGTFNEQFF
TGTGCCAGCAGCTCGACCGGGACCTTCAATGAGCAGTTCTTC
>TRBJ1-4|NA|TRBV5-4|NA
CASSLEGGLNEKLFF
TGTGCCAGCAGCTTGGAGGGCGGCCTTAATGAAAAACTGTTTTTT
>TRBJ2-7|NA|TRBV29-1|TRBD1
CSVEEPTPGQGTYEQYF
TGCAGCGTTGAAGAACCAACCCCGGGACAGGGGACCTACGAGCAGTACTTC
>TRBJ1-4|NA|TRBV6-6|NA
CASSHWQGRYEKLFF
TGTGCCAGCAGTCATTGGCAGGGGCGATATGAAAAACTGTTTTTT
>TRBJ2-3|NA|TRBV10-3|NA
CAIMQTSTDTQYF
TGTGCCATCATGCAGACTAGCACAGATACGCAGTATTTT
>TRBJ1-2|NA|TRBV6-5|TRBD1
CASTPDRGGLYGYTF
TGTGCCAGCACCCCGGACAGGGGGGGCCTCTATGGCTACACCTTC
>TRBJ1-1|NA|TRBV18|NA
CASSPTTGMHTEAFF
TGTGCCAGCTCACCAACGACGGGTATGCACACTGAAGCTTTCTTT
>TRBJ2-3|NA|TRBV10-1|NA
CASSLTGTDTQYF
TGCGCCAGCAGCCTGACAGGCACAGATACGCAGTATTTT
>TRBJ1-4|NA|TRBV3-1/TRBV3-2|TRBD1
CASSPRAGTGDEKLFF
TGTGCCAGCAGCCCCCGGGCCGGGACAGGGGATGAAAAACTGTTTTTT
>TRBJ2-7|NA|TRBV2|NA
CASSANGVPYEQYF
TGTGCCAGCAGTGCTAACGGGGTGCCCTACGAGCAGTACTTC